The rows below give T cell receptor beta chains drawn from one sample of a study of blood T cell repertoires in COVID-19. Generated by immunoSEQ multiplex PCR, the TCRdb table keeps only in-frame clones and is missing some. Of approximately 150,000 clones listed, approximately 81% are singletons. Sequencing used PBMCs or T cells enriched from blood (not recorded which). These receptors were collected from a woman in her thirties or forties with acute COVID-19. The CDR3 runs from the conserved cysteine through the conserved F or W. The D gene is left open where the match is weak. Clone size is shown for a subset of rows, as once, few, many or a class of expanded clone.

TRBV28	TRBJ2-1	TRBD2	once	CASSTPRAGSYNEQFF	TGTGCCAGCAGCACTCCGCGAGCGGGATCCTACAATGAGCAGTTCTTC
TRBV15	TRBJ2-7	.	.	CATSREWESGEQYF	TGTGCCACCAGCAGAGAGTGGGAGTCTGGGGAGCAGTACTTC
TRBV7-9	TRBJ1-3	.	.	CASSPLTSDRGNTIYF	TGTGCCAGCAGCCCACTAACATCAGACAGAGGAAACACCATATATTTT
TRBV7-8	TRBJ1-3	.	once	CASSWWRRFEASGNTIYF	TGTGCCAGCAGCTGGTGGAGGAGGTTTGAGGCTTCTGGAAACACCATATATTTT
TRBV7-2	TRBJ1-2	.	few	CASSFGPQADGYTF	TGTGCCAGCAGCTTTGGTCCGCAGGCTGATGGCTACACCTTC
TRBV7-9	TRBJ2-7	.	.	CASSIVASPGEQYF	TGTGCCAGCAGCATCGTGGCTAGCCCCGGGGAGCAGTACTTC
TRBV30	TRBJ2-7	TRBD1	once	CAWSVQIGTGYSSYEQYF	TGTGCCTGGAGTGTACAAATCGGGACAGGGTACAGTTCCTACGAGCAGTACTTC
TRBV4-2	TRBJ1-4	TRBD1	.	CASSPGGTNEKLFF	TGTGCCAGCAGCCCAGGGGGGACTAATGAAAAACTGTTTTTT
TRBV9	TRBJ1-1	.	once	CASSVGANTEAFF	TGTGCCAGCAGCGTAGGGGCGAACACTGAAGCTTTCTTT
TRBV7-4	TRBJ2-1	.	.	CASSLDGAGTPGCEQFF	TGTGCCAGCAGCTTAGATGGGGCGGGGACGCCCGGCTGTGAGCAGTTCTTC
TRBV7-3	TRBJ1-1	TRBD1	.	CASSRAGGSNTEAFF	TGTGCCAGCAGCCGCGCAGGGGGTTCGAACACTGAAGCTTTCTTT
TRBV9	TRBJ1-2	.	.	CASSVADMLGHGYTF	TGTGCCAGCAGCGTAGCGGACATGCTCGGACATGGCTACACCTTC
TRBV7-3	TRBJ2-3	TRBD2	.	CASSLPVTSGENTQYF	TGTGCCAGCAGCTTACCCGTGACTAGCGGAGAAAATACGCAGTATTTT
TRBV19	TRBJ1-1	.	.	CASSITLRGTEAFF	TGTGCCAGTAGTATTACCCTTAGAGGGACTGAAGCTTTCTTT
TRBV11-1	TRBJ2-7	.	.	CASSPGLQLWQYF	TGTGCCAGCAGCCCTGGACTCCAACTTTGGCAGTACTTC
TRBV7-2	TRBJ2-2	TRBD2	.	CASSLGLAGGNTGELFF	TGTGCCAGCAGCTTGGGACTAGCGGGAGGGAACACCGGGGAGCTGTTTTTT
TRBV20-1	TRBJ1-2	TRBD1	.	CSAPTGVGYTF	TGCAGTGCCCCCACAGGGGTTGGCTACACCTTC
TRBV27	TRBJ2-5	TRBD1	few	CASSPRQGIGQETQYF	TGTGCCAGCAGTCCAAGACAGGGCATTGGACAAGAGACCCAGTACTTC
TRBV5-1	TRBJ2-1	.	.	CASSFPGNEQFF	TGCGCCAGCAGCTTTCCGGGCAATGAGCAGTTCTTC
TRBV6-5	TRBJ1-2	.	.	CASRPSGGLAGYTF	TGTGCCAGCAGGCCCAGCGGAGGGTTAGCTGGCTACACCTTC
TRBV14	TRBJ2-1	TRBD2	once	CASSQGFVLAGDNEQFF	TGTGCCAGCAGCCAAGGTTTTGTACTAGCGGGAGACAATGAGCAGTTCTTC
TRBV2	TRBJ2-2	.	.	CASRRTYTGELFF	TGTGCCAGCAGGAGGACTTACACCGGGGAGCTGTTTTTT
TRBV28	TRBJ2-2	TRBD2	.	CASSLWDSGRLGTGELFF	TGTGCCAGCAGTTTATGGGATAGCGGGAGGTTGGGCACCGGGGAGCTGTTTTTT
TRBV13	TRBJ2-1	TRBD2	.	CASSLTLAGNEQFF	TGTGCCAGCAGCTTAACTCTAGCGGGAAATGAGCAGTTCTTC
TRBV9	TRBJ2-5	.	.	CASSNQAGAGETQYF	TGTGCCAGCAGCAATCAGGCGGGGGCTGGGGAGACCCAGTACTTC
TRBV7-6	TRBJ1-1	TRBD1	.	CASSLGFQGDTEAFF	TGTGCCAGCAGCTTAGGATTTCAGGGGGACACTGAAGCTTTCTTT
TRBV18	TRBJ1-1	TRBD1	many	CASQPGQRGTEAFF	TGTGCCAGTCAACCGGGACAGAGGGGCACTGAAGCTTTCTTT
TRBV7-8	TRBJ2-7	TRBD1	.	CASSLGQGDSYEQYF	TGTGCCAGCAGCCTGGGACAGGGTGACTCCTACGAGCAGTACTTC
TRBV19	TRBJ1-5	TRBD1	.	CASSLTGGSQPQHF	TGTGCCAGTAGCTTGACAGGGGGGTCTCAGCCCCAGCATTTT
TRBV18	TRBJ1-5	.	.	CASSPSGSNQPQHF	TGTGCCAGCTCACCGTCCGGGAGCAATCAGCCCCAGCATTTT
TRBV9	TRBJ2-3	TRBD2	.	CASSVSSMRAAGGTDTQYF	TGTGCCAGCAGCGTAAGTTCCATGAGAGCAGCGGGAGGAACAGATACGCAGTATTTT
TRBV24-1	TRBJ2-2	TRBD2	.	CATSDSPRGVTSGRPNTGELFF	TGTGCCACCAGTGATTCCCCACGGGGGGTGACTAGCGGGAGGCCGAACACCGGGGAGCTGTTTTTT
TRBV5-1	TRBJ1-1	.	.	CASSLIGGWEAFF	TGCGCCAGCAGCTTAATAGGGGGTTGGGAAGCTTTCTTT
TRBV29-1	TRBJ1-2	TRBD1	.	CSVRLAGGNGYTF	TGCAGCGTTCGATTGGCAGGGGGAAATGGCTACACCTTC
TRBV13	TRBJ1-4	.	.	CASTTSGGANEKLFF	TGTGCCAGCACCACATCGGGGGGGGCTAATGAAAAACTGTTTTTT
TRBV7-6	TRBJ1-1	.	.	CASSSWGGQNTEAFF	TGTGCCAGCAGCTCCTGGGGGGGGCAGAACACTGAAGCTTTCTTT
TRBV3-1/TRBV3-2	TRBJ1-2	TRBD1	once	CASSRTGINYGYTF	TGTGCCAGCAGTCGGACAGGGATTAACTATGGCTACACCTTC
TRBV18	TRBJ2-7	TRBD2	.	CASSLSSGASYEQYF	TGTGCCAGCTCACTGAGTAGCGGGGCCTCCTACGAGCAGTACTTC
TRBV27	TRBJ2-6	.	.	CASRFNSAGISRSGANVLTF	TGTGCCAGCAGGTTCAACTCGGCGGGGATTTCGAGGTCTGGGGCCAACGTCCTGACTTTC
TRBV5-1	TRBJ2-1	.	few	CASSLGQEYNEQFF	TGCGCCAGCAGCTTGGGACAGGAATACAATGAGCAGTTCTTC
TRBV5-6	TRBJ2-5	.	.	CASSWGPLLGATQYF	TGTGCCAGCAGCTGGGGGCCCCTCCTCGGTGCGACCCAGTACTTC
TRBV5-5	TRBJ2-2	TRBD1	.	CASSADRGLGAGELFF	TGTGCCAGCAGCGCCGACAGGGGGCTGGGCGCCGGGGAGCTGTTTTTT
TRBV20-1	TRBJ2-3	.	.	CSASGVPSATRTDTQYF	TGCAGTGCTAGTGGGGTGCCTAGCGCGACCCGCACGGATACGCAGTATTTT
TRBV7-9	TRBJ2-3	TRBD2	.	CASSRGYDSGRAGSAQYF	TGTGCCAGCAGCCGAGGGTATGATAGCGGGAGGGCCGGGAGTGCGCAGTATTTT
TRBV4-2	TRBJ2-2	TRBD2	.	CASSRTSGSSGELFF	TGTGCCAGCAGCCGGACTAGCGGGAGCAGCGGGGAGCTGTTTTTT
TRBV14	TRBJ2-7	.	.	CASSPLKEPYEQYF	TGTGCCAGCAGCCCTCTCAAAGAGCCCTACGAGCAGTACTTC
TRBV29-1	TRBJ2-5	TRBD2	.	CSVLAGQETQYF	TGCAGCGTACTAGCGGGACAAGAGACCCAGTACTTC
TRBV9	TRBJ2-7	.	.	CASSEGDFYEQYF	TGTGCCAGCAGCGAAGGGGATTTCTACGAGCAGTACTTC
TRBV10-3	TRBJ1-5	TRBD1	.	CAIRWGIGQGASRQPQHF	TGTGCCATCAGGTGGGGTATTGGGCAGGGGGCATCTCGCCAGCCCCAGCATTTT